The 19 T cell receptor beta chains reported below all come from one sample, sequenced in a study of blood T cell repertoires in COVID-19. Assay used: immunoSEQ multiplex PCR; TCRdb lists only in-frame clones, some missing. The sample carries 100,000 or so clones, around nine tenths recorded once. Sequencing used peripheral blood. Receptors originate from a woman in her fifties or sixties in a cohort sampled during active COVID-19.

The chain uses TRBV30 and TRBJ2-7; 7 positions match TRBD2. This CDR3 is built from 14 residues. The germline CDR1 and CDR2 sequences are GTSNPN and SVGIG (reference sequence). With 0 bases clipped from V and 2 bases from J, the junction kept 4 bases outside the gene matches. CDR3 sequence: CAWSVQAGTYEQYF. The CDR3 bases are TGTGCCTGGAGTGTACAAGCGGGGACCTACGAGCAGTACTTC.

A single count supports this clone. V is TRBV6-5 and J is TRBJ2-7; 13 nucleotides match TRBD2. J gave up 3 bases and V 10 bases, and 3 bases lay outside the gene matches. Germline V gene sequence: CDR1 MNHEY, CDR2 SVGAGI. The CDR3 sequence is 13 residues long. CDR3 region: CATRLAGGYEQYF. CDR3 nucleotide sequence: TGTGCCACCAGACTAGCGGGGGGCTACGAGCAGTACTTC.

This clone was picked up one time. The rearrangement uses TRBV3-1 (or the pseudogene TRBV3-2) and TRBJ2-7; 7 bases match TRBD2. The V and J ends lost 1 base and 9 bases, in that order; junction bases with no gene match: 3. CDR1 is LGHDT and CDR2 is YNNKEL in the germline V gene (reference sequence). This CDR3 spans 12 amino acids. The CDR3 bases are TGTGCCAGCAGCCAAGGAGGGAGGGGGCAGTACTTC. This translates into CASSQGGRGQYF.

The CDR3 loop reads CASSLVSFEANEQFF. The CDR3 nucleotides read TGTGCCAGCAGCTTAGTGTCTTTCGAGGCAAATGAGCAGTTCTTC. The rearrangement joins TRBV13 to TRBJ2-1; D unresolved. Germline CDR1 is PRHDT and CDR2 is FYEKMQ (reference sequence). V was pared by 1 base and J by 7 bases, with 14 bases between. The CDR3 has 15 amino acids.

The CDR3 reads CASSLTMSTEAFF. The DNA of the CDR3 is TGTGCCAGCAGCCTAACCATGAGCACTGAAGCTTTCTTT. The chain uses TRBV11-3 and TRBJ1-1; the D is unclear. V shed 5 bases and J shed 4 bases, with 11 bases lying between them. The CDR3 length is 13 residues. Looked up from germline, CDR1 is SGHNT and CDR2 is YENEEA.

The V call is TRBV29-1, the J call TRBJ1-2; D gene ambiguous. Germline V gene lookup returns CDR1 SQVTM and CDR2 ANQGSEA. The V gene lost 1 base and the J gene lost 8 bases, with 11 bases spanning the gap. The length of the CDR3 is 12 residues. The CDR3 bases are TGCAGCGTTGAAGGACCCCTGGAGGGCTACACCTTC. Protein sequence: CSVEGPLEGYTF.

CDR3 sequence reads: CASSQEGGALNTGELFF. CDR3 coding DNA: TGCGCCAGCAGCCAAGAGGGGGGGGCCCTGAACACCGGGGAGCTGTTTTTT. V and J are TRBV4-1 and TRBJ2-2; TRBD2 might be the D (7 bases). Trimming removed 0 bases at V and 1 base at J, with 12 bases between. The CDR3 covers 17 residues. Germline lookup yields CDR1 MGHRA and CDR2 YSYEKL.

The chain carries TRBV19 and TRBJ1-5; D might be TRBD1 (6 bases). The length of the CDR3 is 15 residues. Germline V gene data show CDR1 as LNHDA and CDR2 as SQIVND (reference sequence). V lost 3 bases, J lost 5 bases, and 14 bases lay in between. The CDR3 spells CASSITGSWHQPQHF. CDR3 nucleotide sequence: TGTGCCAGTAGTATCACAGGGTCTTGGCATCAGCCCCAGCATTTT.

In this sample, this clone turned up a few times. The chain is built from TRBV19 and TRBJ1-3; possibly TRBD1 for D (5 bases). Trimming took 7 bases from V and 2 from J, leaving 15 bases between them. From germline, CDR1 is LNHDA and CDR2 SQIVND (reference sequence). The CDR3 totals 15 residues. The chain's CDR3 is CASKEEAGPGNTIYF. CDR3 sequence (DNA): TGTGCCAGTAAGGAAGAGGCAGGGCCTGGAAACACCATATATTTT. Complete variable domain (other parts from reference TRBV19 and TRBJ1-3): DGGITQSPKYLFRKEGQNVTLSCEQNLNHDAMYWYRQDPGQGLRLIYYSQIVNDFQKGDIAEGYSVSREKKESFPLTVTSAQKNPTAFYLCASKEEAGPGNTIYFGEGSWLTVV.

In this sample, this clone turned up once. This rearrangement joins TRBV5-1 to TRBJ2-3; 9 bases align to TRBD2. Per the germline V gene, CDR1 is SGHRS and CDR2 is YFSETQ. V shed 0 bases, J shed 0 bases, and the junction held 2 bases outside the gene matches. This CDR3 is 16 amino acids long. The CDR3 region has the DNA TGCGCCAGCAGCTTGGCTAGCGGGGCTAGCACAGATACGCAGTATTTT. This translates into CASSLASGASTDTQYF.

This chain connects TRBV9 to TRBJ2-1; 7 bases are a match to TRBD2. After removal of 0 bases from V and 7 bases from J, the junction contained 7 bases not matched to a gene. This CDR3 contains 15 residues. Germline V lookup: CDR1 SGDLS, CDR2 YYNGEE. The CDR3 sequence is CASSVGGGSRNEQFF. The CDR3 bases are TGTGCCAGCAGCGTAGGAGGCGGGAGCAGGAATGAGCAGTTCTTC.

The CDR3 protein is CASSLGRTGFSRQSYTF. CDR3 coding DNA: TGTGCCAGCAGCTTGGGCAGGACAGGGTTTTCTAGGCAGAGCTACACCTTC. This chain links TRBV5-8 with TRBJ1-2; TRBD1 matches at 8 bases. J lost 9 bases, V lost 0 bases, and 16 bases had no gene match. The CDR3 spans 17 residues. Germline lookup yields CDR1 SGHTS and CDR2 YDEGEE.

CDR3 in DNA: TGTGCCAGCAGCCCCGTTATCGTCTCTGGGGCCAACGTCCTGACTTTC. This encodes CASSPVIVSGANVLTF. This sequence joins TRBV2 and TRBJ2-6; D is unresolved. The CDR3 runs to 16 residues. V lost 6 bases, J lost 0 bases, and 12 bases lay in between. Germline loops: CDR1 SNHLY, CDR2 FYNNEI.

This rearrangement joins TRBV7-2 to TRBJ2-1, with 10 bases matching TRBD2. J lost 7 bases, V lost 5 bases, and 8 bases had no gene match. CDR1 SGHTA and CDR2 FQGNSA come from the germline V gene. The CDR3 is made up of 15 amino acids. In DNA form, the CDR3 reads TGTGCCAGCAGCCCTCCAAGCGGGGGGGAGAATGAGCAGTTCTTC. Encoded protein: CASSPPSGGENEQFF.

This clone was counted a single time. V usage is TRBV4-1 and J usage is TRBJ2-3; 7 bases agree with TRBD2. The CDR3 covers 15 residues. In germline, CDR1 is MGHRA, CDR2 YSYEKL. V was pared by 10 bases and J by 0 bases, with 10 bases of the junction left unmatched. Here the CDR3 reads CAIKRGESSTDTQYF. In DNA form, the CDR3 reads TGCGCCATTAAGCGGGGCGAAAGTAGCACAGATACGCAGTATTTT.

The chain recombines TRBV18 with TRBJ2-3; D is unresolved. The CDR3 has 11 residues. With 6 bases removed from V and 6 bases from J, the gap between germline ends came to 7 bases. CDR1 KGHSH and CDR2 LQKENI come from the germline V gene. The CDR3, as DNA: TGTGCCAGCTCCCAGGATGATACGCAGTATTTT. This sequence encodes CASSQDDTQYF.

The chain links TRBV2 to TRBJ2-7; D gene ambiguous. Trimming left V 2 bases short and J 3 bases short, with 8 bases between. Germline values: CDR1 SNHLY, CDR2 FYNNEI. The CDR3 is made up of 13 amino acids. The CDR3 protein is CASSELEIYEQYF. Here the CDR3 DNA reads TGTGCCAGCAGTGAATTGGAGATCTACGAGCAGTACTTC.

This clone has just one count. The gene calls are TRBV19 and TRBJ2-7; TRBD1 matches 8 bases. The CDR3 has 16 residues. Unmatched junction bases numbered 9, after V lost 2 bases and J lost 3 bases. The germline CDR1 and CDR2 sequences are LNHDA and SQIVND (reference sequence). CDR3 amino acids: CASSITGDRKFYEQYF. CDR3 DNA sequence: TGTGCCAGTAGTATAACGGGGGACAGGAAGTTCTACGAGCAGTACTTC.

The chain uses TRBV12-5 and TRBJ1-4; D is possibly TRBD1 (5 bases). The V and J ends lost 1 base and 3 bases respectively, with 6 bases between them. The germline V gene has CDR1 LGHNT and CDR2 FRNRAP. CDR3 size: 14 residues. The CDR3 is CASGLGQPNEKLFF. The CDR3 DNA sequence: TGTGCTAGTGGTTTGGGACAGCCTAATGAAAAACTGTTTTTT.